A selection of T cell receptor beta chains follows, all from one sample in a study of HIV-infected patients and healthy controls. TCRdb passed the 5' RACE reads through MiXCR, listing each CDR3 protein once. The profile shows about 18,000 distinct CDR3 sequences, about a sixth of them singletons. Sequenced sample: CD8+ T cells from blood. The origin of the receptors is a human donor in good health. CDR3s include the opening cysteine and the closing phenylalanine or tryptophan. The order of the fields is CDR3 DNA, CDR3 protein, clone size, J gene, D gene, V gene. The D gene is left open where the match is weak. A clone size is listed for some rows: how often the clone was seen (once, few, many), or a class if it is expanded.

CDR3nt: TGTGCCAGCAGCCCTACAGGGGGCGGAGGAGATACGCAGTATTTT
CDR3aa: CASSPTGGGGDTQYF
abundance: once
j_gene: TRBJ2-3
d_gene: TRBD1
v_gene: TRBV7-9

CDR3nt: TGTGCCAGCAGCTTGGGAGACAGCGTCTCCTACGAGCAGTACTTC
CDR3aa: CASSLGDSVSYEQYF
abundance: few
j_gene: TRBJ2-7
d_gene: -
v_gene: TRBV5-6

CDR3nt: TGTGCCAGCACTTTGTCACCGGCACCTGGGACCCATGAGCAGTTCTTC
CDR3aa: CASTLSPAPGTHEQFF
abundance: many
j_gene: TRBJ2-1
d_gene: -
v_gene: TRBV6-6

CDR3nt: TGTGCCAGCAGCGTAGCGGCGGGGACGAACACCGGGGAGCTGTTTTTT
CDR3aa: CASSVAAGTNTGELFF
abundance: many
j_gene: TRBJ2-2
d_gene: -
v_gene: TRBV9

CDR3nt: TGTGCCAGCAGCCAAGCGGGACAGGGGTACACAGATACGCAGTATTTT
CDR3aa: CASSQAGQGYTDTQYF
abundance: few
j_gene: TRBJ2-3
d_gene: TRBD1
v_gene: TRBV3-1

CDR3nt: TGCAGTGCTACCTCCGGGACAGGGGACCCCAATGAGCAGTTCTTC
CDR3aa: CSATSGTGDPNEQFF
abundance: -
j_gene: TRBJ2-1
d_gene: TRBD1
v_gene: TRBV20-1

CDR3nt: TGTGCCAGTAGTATTGGAACCACAACGTCACCCCTCCACTTT
CDR3aa: CASSIGTTTSPLHF
abundance: many
j_gene: TRBJ1-6
d_gene: -
v_gene: TRBV19

CDR3nt: TGTGCCACCAGCAGGACCCAGGGGGGTGGGGATGAGCAGTTCTTC
CDR3aa: CATSRTQGGGDEQFF
abundance: many
j_gene: TRBJ2-1
d_gene: -
v_gene: TRBV15

CDR3nt: TGTGCCAGCAGCTTAGAAAGGGGGAGCTCCTACGAGCAGTACTTC
CDR3aa: CASSLERGSSYEQYF
abundance: many
j_gene: TRBJ2-7
d_gene: -
v_gene: TRBV7-8

CDR3nt: TGTGCCTGGGGGACAGGGGGCTACGCCACCTTC
CDR3aa: CAWGTGGYATF
abundance: many
j_gene: TRBJ1-2
d_gene: TRBD1
v_gene: TRBV30

CDR3nt: TGTGCCAGCAGAAACAGGAATCAGCCCCAGCATTTT
CDR3aa: CASRNRNQPQHF
abundance: many
j_gene: TRBJ1-5
d_gene: -
v_gene: TRBV12-3/TRBV12-4

CDR3nt: TGTGCCAGTACCCGGGTCAGCGCAAAGAACACTGAAGCTTTCTTT
CDR3aa: CASTRVSAKNTEAFF
abundance: -
j_gene: TRBJ1-1
d_gene: -
v_gene: TRBV19

CDR3nt: TGTGCCAGCAGTCCCGGGGTGTACGAGCAGTACTTC
CDR3aa: CASSPGVYEQYF
abundance: many
j_gene: TRBJ2-7
d_gene: -
v_gene: TRBV12-3/TRBV12-4

CDR3nt: TGTGCCAGCAGGGAGGCCCAGGACAGGGGGTTCTACGAGCAGTACTTC
CDR3aa: CASREAQDRGFYEQYF
abundance: many
j_gene: TRBJ2-7
d_gene: TRBD1
v_gene: TRBV2

CDR3nt: TGTGCCAGCAGCTTAGGCCCCGGACTAGCTGGCGATACGCAGTATTTT
CDR3aa: CASSLGPGLAGDTQYF
abundance: many
j_gene: TRBJ2-3
d_gene: TRBD2
v_gene: TRBV7-8

CDR3nt: TGCGCCAGCTCCCGAAGGCCTTTGACTGAAGCTTTCTTT
CDR3aa: CASSRRPLTEAFF
abundance: -
j_gene: TRBJ1-1
d_gene: -
v_gene: TRBV5-1

CDR3nt: TGTGCCATCAGTGAGTCGAAAGAGTCTACCTTCACAGATACGCAGTATTTT
CDR3aa: CAISESKESTFTDTQYF
abundance: many
j_gene: TRBJ2-3
d_gene: -
v_gene: TRBV10-3

CDR3nt: TGTGCCAGCAGCCCGGCTGGACTAGCGCAGCCCTACGAGCAGTACTTC
CDR3aa: CASSPAGLAQPYEQYF
abundance: many
j_gene: TRBJ2-7
d_gene: TRBD2
v_gene: TRBV3-1

CDR3nt: TGTGCCAGCAGTCTGGGACTAGCGGGAGGGCCTTTTTACGAGCAGTACTTC
CDR3aa: CASSLGLAGGPFYEQYF
abundance: -
j_gene: TRBJ2-7
d_gene: TRBD2
v_gene: TRBV25-1

CDR3nt: TGCGCCAGCAGCCAAGAAGTACAGGGTCCGAACACCGGGGAGCTGTTTTTT
CDR3aa: CASSQEVQGPNTGELFF
abundance: -
j_gene: TRBJ2-2
d_gene: -
v_gene: TRBV4-3

CDR3nt: TGTGCCAGTAGTCCCGATACGTGGGGGCAAGAGACCCAGTACTTC
CDR3aa: CASSPDTWGQETQYF
abundance: many
j_gene: TRBJ2-5
d_gene: -
v_gene: TRBV19

CDR3nt: TGTGCCAGCAGCCCCGGGACGGCCTCACCTCTATCTGGGGCCAACGTCCTGACTTTC
CDR3aa: CASSPGTASPLSGANVLTF
abundance: many
j_gene: TRBJ2-6
d_gene: -
v_gene: TRBV7-3

CDR3nt: TGCAGTGCTAGAGATGTGGGTACGGCAGAGGGTACTGAAGCTTTCTTT
CDR3aa: CSARDVGTAEGTEAFF
abundance: many
j_gene: TRBJ1-1
d_gene: -
v_gene: TRBV20-1

CDR3nt: TGCGCCAGCAGCCAAGAACAAGGCGACTTGACAGGGCTCACTGAAGCTTTCTTT
CDR3aa: CASSQEQGDLTGLTEAFF
abundance: many
j_gene: TRBJ1-1
d_gene: TRBD1
v_gene: TRBV4-3

CDR3nt: TGTGCCAGCAGTAGCGGGAGGGCCACCGGGGAGCTGTTTTTT
CDR3aa: CASSSGRATGELFF
abundance: many
j_gene: TRBJ2-2
d_gene: TRBD2
v_gene: TRBV6-2/TRBV6-3

CDR3nt: TGTGCCACCAGTGATTTCGCGACTAGTCTTGAGGGAGGTACGCAGTATTTT
CDR3aa: CATSDFATSLEGGTQYF
abundance: once
j_gene: TRBJ2-3
d_gene: -
v_gene: TRBV24-1

CDR3nt: TGTGCCACCGGGATTTCGGGCACCGGGGAGCTGTTTTTT
CDR3aa: CATGISGTGELFF
abundance: -
j_gene: TRBJ2-2
d_gene: -
v_gene: TRBV24-1

CDR3nt: TGTGCCAGTAGTGTTGCTACAGGGTCCTCTGAAGCTTTCTTT
CDR3aa: CASSVATGSSEAFF
abundance: -
j_gene: TRBJ1-1
d_gene: -
v_gene: TRBV19

CDR3nt: TGTGCCAGCAGTTTAGGGCGGAACTTAGAGGAGTACTTC
CDR3aa: CASSLGRNLEEYF
abundance: -
j_gene: TRBJ2-7
d_gene: -
v_gene: TRBV27

CDR3nt: TGTGCCAGCAGCCCCCTGGGGACCGGGGAGCTGTTTTTT
CDR3aa: CASSPLGTGELFF
abundance: many
j_gene: TRBJ2-2
d_gene: -
v_gene: TRBV5-6

CDR3nt: TGTGCCAGCAGTTTAGGGGTTAGCGTCTCCTACGAGCAGTACTTC
CDR3aa: CASSLGVSVSYEQYF
abundance: many
j_gene: TRBJ2-7
d_gene: -
v_gene: TRBV12-3/TRBV12-4

CDR3nt: TGTGCCAGCAGCCAAGGGCTAGCGGAGGCCTACGAGCAGTACTTC
CDR3aa: CASSQGLAEAYEQYF
abundance: many
j_gene: TRBJ2-7
d_gene: TRBD2
v_gene: TRBV3-1

CDR3nt: TGTGCCAGCAGTGCAGACAACTCCTACAATGAGCAGTTCTTC
CDR3aa: CASSADNSYNEQFF
abundance: many
j_gene: TRBJ2-1
d_gene: -
v_gene: TRBV6-2/TRBV6-3

CDR3nt: TGTGCCAGCAGAGACCCCCTCTCCTACGAGCAGTACTTC
CDR3aa: CASRDPLSYEQYF
abundance: -
j_gene: TRBJ2-7
d_gene: -
v_gene: TRBV27

CDR3nt: TGTGCCAGCAGTCGAGAGAATGACGGGAGGACCTTTGTGCAGTTCTTC
CDR3aa: CASSRENDGRTFVQFF
abundance: few
j_gene: TRBJ2-1
d_gene: TRBD2
v_gene: TRBV12-3/TRBV12-4

CDR3nt: TGTGCCAGCAGGTCGGTGCGGGAGGGATACAATGAGCAGTTCTTC
CDR3aa: CASRSVREGYNEQFF
abundance: many
j_gene: TRBJ2-1
d_gene: TRBD2
v_gene: TRBV12-3/TRBV12-4

CDR3nt: TGTGCCAGCAGTTTTGTGCCTAGGGTTGCGGATGAGCAGTTCTTC
CDR3aa: CASSFVPRVADEQFF
abundance: few
j_gene: TRBJ2-1
d_gene: -
v_gene: TRBV12-3/TRBV12-4

CDR3nt: TGTGCCACCAGTTCGGCTAGCAGAACTTACACAGATACGCAGTATTTT
CDR3aa: CATSSASRTYTDTQYF
abundance: many
j_gene: TRBJ2-3
d_gene: -
v_gene: TRBV24-1

CDR3nt: TGTGCCAGCAGTGTCGACCAGAACACTGAAGCTTTCTTT
CDR3aa: CASSVDQNTEAFF
abundance: medium-sized
j_gene: TRBJ1-1
d_gene: -
v_gene: TRBV6-4

CDR3nt: TGTGCCAGCAGCGTAACGAACACCGGGGAGCTGTTTTTT
CDR3aa: CASSVTNTGELFF
abundance: many
j_gene: TRBJ2-2
d_gene: -
v_gene: TRBV9

CDR3nt: TGTGCCAGCAGCCACGGGGAACAAGAGACCCAGTACTTC
CDR3aa: CASSHGEQETQYF
abundance: large
j_gene: TRBJ2-5
d_gene: -
v_gene: TRBV6-2/TRBV6-3

CDR3nt: TGTGCCAGCAGTTCTCTTTCGTACGAGCAGTACTTC
CDR3aa: CASSSLSYEQYF
abundance: -
j_gene: TRBJ2-7
d_gene: -
v_gene: TRBV7-9

CDR3nt: TGTGCCAGCAGTCTCGGTAGAGACACCAGCGGGAGTCCCGACAATGAGCAGTTCTTC
CDR3aa: CASSLGRDTSGSPDNEQFF
abundance: few
j_gene: TRBJ2-1
d_gene: TRBD2
v_gene: TRBV27